Shown below are 30 T cell receptor beta chains from a single sample sequenced in a study of T cells in Graves' hyperthyroidism and ophthalmopathy (dated by TCRdb to between 2018 and 2020). Library creation used multiplex PCR. TCRdb records Illumina HiSeq 2000 as the sequencer. The TCR beta CDR3 regions were amplified from RNA transcripts. The first round of RT-PCR for the TCR CDR3 was performed with the HTBI primer set and the Qiagen OneStep RT-PCR kit. The public sequencing data were trimmed at Q25 with fastp and processed into clonotypes with MiXCR by TCRdb, which kept only in-frame beta chains. Rows are unified per CDR3 protein, each entry keeping the most common DNA and genes. Within this sample are 700,000 or so distinct CDR3 sequences, with approximately 16% of them counted one time only. The biggest ten clones account for roughly 8% of the sample. The specimen sequenced was blood. All receptors come from a man younger than 35 with Graves' hyperthyroidism.

Ten or more counts support this clonotype. The chain recombines TRBV2 with TRBJ1-1; D ambiguous. V lost 6 bases and J lost 1, with 12 bases in between. CDR1 and CDR2 from the germline V gene are SNHLY and FYNNEI. The CDR3 loop spans 14 amino acids. The chain's CDR3 is CASSLDTRNTEAFF. CDR3 in DNA: TGTGCCAGCAGCCTCGACACCAGGAACACTGAAGCTTTCTTT.

Of note for this clonotype: A read error may explain this, as a much larger clone is one base away. This chain links TRBV28 with TRBJ1-5; the D gene is possibly TRBD1 (6 bases). CDR3 size: 14 residues. Germline V gene sequence: CDR1 MDHEN, CDR2 SYDVKM. Trimming pared 5 bases from V and 9 bases from J, leaving 17 bases between. In nucleotides, the CDR3 is TGTGCCAGCAGTGAATCGGGACAACGTTCGCCCCAGCATTTT. Amino acids: CASSESGQRSPQHF. The variable domain in full, with the rest retrieved from reference TRBV28 and TRBJ1-5, is DVKVTQSSRYLVKRTGEKVFLECVQDMDHENMFWYRQDPGLGLRLIYFSYDVKMKEKGDIPEGYSVSREKKERFSLILESASTNQTSMYLCASSESGQRSPQHFGDGTRLSIL.

This clonotype was observed a handful of times. This may be a read error, as it is one base from a much larger clone. The chain couples TRBV28 to TRBJ2-7; 8 bases map to TRBD2. This CDR3 comprises 14 residues. V lost 5 bases, J lost 3 bases, and 6 bases stayed unmatched. Germline-derived CDR1 and CDR2 are MDHEN and SYDVKM. The CDR3 is CASSEREPIYEQYF. The CDR3 DNA sequence: TGTGCCAGCAGTGAGCGGGAGCCCATCTACGAGCAGTACTTC.

Worth noting for this clonotype: One base away lies a much larger clone, so this may be a sequencing read error. The gene calls are TRBV11-2 and TRBJ2-7; weak D call: TRBD2 (6 bases). This CDR3 is built from 13 residues. The V gene's germline CDR1 is SGHAT and CDR2 FQNNGV. The CDR3 nucleotides are TGTTCCAGCAGCTCCGAACAGCGGGACGAGCAGTACTTC. This sequence encodes CSSSSEQRDEQYF.

This clonotype has a count of ten or more. The chain employs TRBV20-1 and TRBJ1-1; the D gene is possibly TRBD1 (6 bases). The length of the CDR3 is 14 residues. Germline CDR1 is DFQATT and CDR2 is SNEGSKA (reference sequence). Trimming shortened V by 3 bases and J by 5 bases, and 16 bases separated the two germline ends. CDR3 bases: TGCAGTGCTAGCGGCAGGATGCAGGGGACTGAAGCTTTCTTT. It specifies CSASGRMQGTEAFF.

This clonotype showed up many times. The chain couples TRBV2 to TRBJ2-7; no firm D call. The germline V and J ends were trimmed by 6 bases and 7 bases, with 19 bases remaining between them. This CDR3 comprises 14 residues. Germline CDR1 SNHLY, CDR2 FYNNEI. Written as DNA, the CDR3 is TGTGCCAGCAGGGCCGTAGGGTCTGCCTTTGAGCAGTACTTC. Translation: CASRAVGSAFEQYF.

V usage is TRBV3-1 and J usage is TRBJ1-5, with 7 bases matching TRBD1. The CDR3 loop spans 14 amino acids. Germline V lookup: CDR1 LGHDT, CDR2 YNNKEL (reference sequence). The V and J ends lost 3 bases and 4 bases, in that order; junction bases with no gene match: 3. Here the CDR3 reads CASSHGTENQPQHF. The CDR3 bases are TGTGCCAGCAGCCATGGGACAGAAAATCAGCCCCAGCATTTT. The whole variable domain, remainder taken from reference TRBV3-1 and TRBJ1-5, is DTAVSQTPKYLVTQMGNDKSIKCEQNLGHDTMYWYKQDSKKFLKIMFSYNNKELIINETVPNRFSPKSPDKAHLNLHINSLELGDSAVYFCASSHGTENQPQHFGDGTRLSIL.

With regard to this clonotype: A single base separates this from a much larger clone, so it may be a read error. The chain combines TRBV12-5 with TRBJ2-7, with 7 bases aligning to TRBD2. The CDR3 has 17 residues. CDR1 and CDR2 (germline): LGHNT, FRNRAP. V shed 4 bases, J shed 0 bases, and the junction held 12 bases outside the gene matches. This CDR3 reads CASGSPGLAARSYEQYF. CDR3 in DNA: TGTGCTAGTGGTTCCCCCGGGCTAGCGGCCCGCTCCTACGAGCAGTACTTC.

This clonotype was detected many times. The gene calls are TRBV4-1 and TRBJ2-7, with TRBD2 matching over 8 bases. Losses at the gene ends were 1 base for V and 4 bases for J; bases not matched to a gene: 6. CDR1 and CDR2 from the germline V gene are MGHRA and YSYEKL. The CDR3 runs 15 residues. The CDR3 region has the DNA TGCGCCAGCAGCCAAGTGTGGGGACTAGAGTACGAGCAGTACTTC. This sequence encodes CASSQVWGLEYEQYF.

Only a few counts were recorded for this clonotype. V gene TRBV6-5 combines with J gene TRBJ1-1; possibly TRBD1 for D (5 bases). Germline lookup yields CDR1 MNHEY and CDR2 SVGAGI. The CDR3 is 15 amino acids. The V gene lost 2 bases and the J gene lost 1 base, with 11 bases spanning the gap. CDR3 loop: CASSYVGGTNTEAFF. The CDR3 coding sequence is TGTGCCAGCAGTTACGTCGGGGGTACGAACACTGAAGCTTTCTTT.

The V gene is TRBV10-3, the J gene TRBJ1-2; 7 bases agree with TRBD1. The germline CDR1 and CDR2 sequences are ENHRY and SYGVKD. The V segment lost 2 bases and the J segment 1 base; nucleotides outside the gene matches: 1. CDR3 size: 14 residues. The CDR3 DNA is TGTGCCATCAGTGAGCAGGGGGTTAACTATGGCTACACCTTC. This gives the protein CAISEQGVNYGYTF.

As regards this clonotype: The junction and the germline gene differ at one end; a read error may be behind it. This sequence joins TRBV28 and TRBJ2-6; D assignment may be TRBD1 or TRBD2 (5 bases each). The CDR3 covers 18 residues. CDR1 and CDR2 (germline): MDHEN, SYDVKM. The CDR3 reads CASSSSGTATSGTNVLTF. In nucleotides, the CDR3 is TGTGCCAGCAGTTCTTCCGGGACCGCGACCTCTGGGACCAACGTCCTGACTTTC.

This clonotype was counted only a few times. The rearrangement links TRBV6-1 to TRBJ2-7, with D unclear. CDR1 is MNHNS and CDR2 is SASEGT in the germline V gene. Trimming took 6 bases from V and 2 from J, leaving 8 bases between them. This CDR3 region has 12 residues. DNA of the CDR3: TGTGCCAGCAGGGCCCTGACCTACGAGCAGTACTTC. Its protein product is CASRALTYEQYF.

The rearrangement joins TRBV6-2 or TRBV6-3 to TRBJ2-1; D not certain. Germline CDR1 is MNHEY and CDR2 is SVGEGT. The CDR3 extends over 14 amino acids. Trimming stripped 8 bases from V and 2 bases from J, with 13 bases between. CDR3 DNA: TGTGCCAGCGAGAGTTCCTACACCTACAATGAGCAGTTCTTC. Amino acid sequence: CASESSYTYNEQFF.

The chain joins TRBV20-1 to TRBJ1-2, with a tentative D call TRBD1 (6 bases). The CDR3 sequence is 13 residues long. The germline V gene encodes CDR1 DFQATT and CDR2 SNEGSKA (reference sequence). V was cut by 2 bases and J by 2 bases, with 9 bases left in between. The CDR3 region has the DNA TGCAGTGCTAGATGGGGGGCGAACTATGGCTACACCTTC. Translating gives CSARWGANYGYTF.

Comment on this clonotype: A clone one base away is much larger, so this may be a read error. The chain couples TRBV29-1 to TRBJ2-5, with TRBD1 identical over 7 bases. CDR1 and CDR2 (germline): SQVTM, ANQGSEA. Losses at the gene ends were 5 bases for V and 7 bases for J; bases not matched to a gene: 10. CDR3 length: 13 amino acids. CDR3 DNA sequence: TGCAGCGTTTTCGACAGGGCTAAGGGGACCCAGTACTTC. This codes for CSVFDRAKGTQYF.

This clonotype was seen at least ten times. The rearrangement joins TRBV12-3 or TRBV12-4 to TRBJ2-1; no clear D gene. V lost 4 bases and J lost 9, with 16 bases in between. This CDR3 has 14 amino acids. The DNA of the CDR3 is TGTGCCAGCAGTTCGCTTCGACGCACCGGTGAGCAGTTCTTC. It specifies CASSSLRRTGEQFF.

In this sample, this clonotype turned up many times. This chain joins TRBV5-1 and TRBJ2-1, with 14 positions matching TRBD2. V trimming: 3 bases; J trimming: 1 base; junction bases outside the gene matches: 6. This CDR3 has 18 amino acids. The germline gives CDR1 SGHRS, CDR2 YFSETQ. CDR3 bases: TGCGCCAGCAGCTGGACTAGCGGGAGGAGAAGATCCTACAATGAGCAGTTCTTC. Its protein product is CASSWTSGRRRSYNEQFF. Full variable domain (missing parts from reference TRBV5-1 and TRBJ2-1): KAGVTQTPRYLIKTRGQQVTLSCSPISGHRSVSWYQQTPGQGLQFLFEYFSETQRNKGNFPGRFSGRQFSNSRSEMNVSTLELGDSALYLCASSWTSGRRRSYNEQFFGPGTRLTVL.

The genes are TRBV7-9 and TRBJ2-3; D is uncertain. The CDR3 spans 14 residues. CDR1 and CDR2 (germline): SEHNR, FQNEAQ (reference sequence). The ends were cut back, 4 bases at V and 5 bases at J, with 13 bases in the middle. CDR3 residues: CASSSKRAVDTQYF. The CDR3 nucleotides are TGTGCCAGCAGCTCGAAAAGGGCCGTAGATACGCAGTATTTT.

This chain links TRBV4-1 with TRBJ2-5, with D hard to call. V was clipped by 1 base and J by 0 bases, with 9 bases between them. Germline V gene data show CDR1 as MGHRA and CDR2 as YSYEKL. This CDR3 is built from 15 residues. This chain's CDR3 is CASSQGRHYQETQYF. DNA for the CDR3: TGCGCCAGCAGCCAAGGGCGGCACTACCAAGAGACCCAGTACTTC.

This clonotype showed up many times. This rearrangement joins TRBV9 to TRBJ2-7; 9 bases line up with TRBD2. This CDR3 contains 15 residues. Trimming removed 4 bases from V and 6 bases from J; junction bases left unmatched: 11. Germline V gene lookup returns CDR1 SGDLS and CDR2 YYNGEE. This chain's CDR3 is CASSRREGLYGEQYF. The CDR3 region has the DNA TGTGCCAGCAGCAGGCGGGAGGGCCTCTACGGCGAGCAGTACTTC.

This clonotype was recorded a few times. This chain joins TRBV2 and TRBJ1-2; D is possibly TRBD1 (6 bases). The length of the CDR3 is 12 residues. Germline V gene lookup returns CDR1 SNHLY and CDR2 FYNNEI. Between the trimmed V and J ends, which lost 6 bases and 6 bases, there was a span of 11 bases. CDR3 in DNA: TGTGCCAGCAGCGCAGGGGTTAATGGCTACACCTTC. This translates into CASSAGVNGYTF.

This clonotype showed up many times. V gene TRBV7-9 combines with J gene TRBJ2-3, with 12 bases identical to TRBD2. The V segment lost 5 bases and the J segment 2 bases; nucleotides outside the gene matches: 5. This CDR3 is 16 amino acids long. Germline V gene data show CDR1 as SEHNR and CDR2 as FQNEAQ (reference sequence). The CDR3 DNA is TGTGCCAGCAGCCTCGGGACTAGCGGGTTCACAGATACGCAGTATTTT. It is translated as CASSLGTSGFTDTQYF.

This clonotype was recorded at least ten times. The chain links TRBV30 to TRBJ2-3, with 9 bases fitting TRBD2. V was clipped by 4 bases and J by 6 bases; unmatched bases: 8. Germline-derived CDR1 and CDR2 are GTSNPN and SVGIG (reference sequence). The CDR3 has 14 residues. As DNA, the CDR3 is TGTGCCTGGAATCAGGCGGGAGGGCCGGATACGCAGTATTTT. Translation gives CAWNQAGGPDTQYF.

This clonotype occurred once. V gene TRBV12-3 or TRBV12-4 combines with J gene TRBJ1-6; 7 bases match TRBD1. This CDR3 has 14 residues. The J segment lost 5 bases and the V segment lost 6 bases, leaving 4 bases of the junction unmatched. CDR3 DNA: TGTGCCAGCAGACTTGGGACAGATAATTCACCCCTCCACTTT. It is translated as CASRLGTDNSPLHF.

In its sample, this clonotype was seen many times. This chain links TRBV18 with TRBJ1-6; maybe TRBD1 (6 bases). CDR1 and CDR2 (germline): KGHSH, LQKENI. V lost 2 bases, J lost 10 bases, and 12 bases lay in between. The CDR3 is 14 residues long. The CDR3 here is CASSPEGGRSPLHF. The CDR3 nucleotides read TGTGCCAGCTCACCAGAGGGGGGGCGGTCACCCCTCCACTTT.

This clonotype was found a few times. This sequence may be a read error, since a much larger clone differs from it by one base. This chain uses TRBV30 with TRBJ2-1, with D perhaps TRBD2 (6 bases). CDR3 size: 14 residues. Germline V gives CDR1 GTSNPN, CDR2 SVGIG (reference sequence). V lost 5 bases and J lost 4, with 15 bases in between. The CDR3 bases are TGTGCCTGGGAGGACTACGATCGTTACAATGAGCAGTTCTTC. Its translation: CAWEDYDRYNEQFF.

The rearrangement uses TRBV5-1 and TRBJ1-5; 9 nucleotides line up with TRBD1. CDR3 length: 14 amino acids. Trimming at V came to 4 bases and at J to 11 bases, leaving 10 bases not matched to a gene. Germline lookup yields CDR1 SGHRS and CDR2 YFSETQ. CDR3 sequence reads: CASSPIPGQGAQHF. CDR3 nucleotides: TGCGCCAGCAGCCCGATACCGGGACAGGGAGCCCAGCATTTT.

This clonotype was seen at least ten times. The V gene is TRBV7-6, the J gene TRBJ2-1, with no clear D. The CDR3 runs to 16 residues. V lost 4 bases, J lost 2 bases, and 15 bases lay in between. The germline gives CDR1 SGHVS, CDR2 FNYEAQ. CDR3 sequence reads: CASSSFGKGPYNEQFF. CDR3 DNA: TGTGCCAGCAGCTCTTTTGGGAAGGGCCCCTACAATGAGCAGTTCTTC.

V and J are TRBV27 and TRBJ2-4; D gene unclear. Germline CDR1 and CDR2: MNHEY and SMNVEV (reference sequence). Trimming cost V 7 bases and J 1 base, with 14 bases left between them. The CDR3 is 15 residues long. CDR3 sequence (DNA): TGTGCCAGCAAAAGGGATTTTGGGGCCAAAAACATTCAGTACTTC. Translation gives CASKRDFGAKNIQYF.